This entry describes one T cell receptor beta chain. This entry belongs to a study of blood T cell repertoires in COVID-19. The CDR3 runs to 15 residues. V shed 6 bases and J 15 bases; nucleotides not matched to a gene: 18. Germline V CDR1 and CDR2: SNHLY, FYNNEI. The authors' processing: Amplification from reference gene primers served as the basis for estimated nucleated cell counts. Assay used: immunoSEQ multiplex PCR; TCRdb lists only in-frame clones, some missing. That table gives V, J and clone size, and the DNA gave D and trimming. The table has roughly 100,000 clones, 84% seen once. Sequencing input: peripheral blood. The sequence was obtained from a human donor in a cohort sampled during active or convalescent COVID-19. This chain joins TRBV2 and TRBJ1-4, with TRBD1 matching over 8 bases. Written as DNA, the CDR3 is TGTGCCAGCAGCTACACCCGCCCTGGACAGGGTGCAATGTTTTTT. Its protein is CASSYTRPGQGAMFF.